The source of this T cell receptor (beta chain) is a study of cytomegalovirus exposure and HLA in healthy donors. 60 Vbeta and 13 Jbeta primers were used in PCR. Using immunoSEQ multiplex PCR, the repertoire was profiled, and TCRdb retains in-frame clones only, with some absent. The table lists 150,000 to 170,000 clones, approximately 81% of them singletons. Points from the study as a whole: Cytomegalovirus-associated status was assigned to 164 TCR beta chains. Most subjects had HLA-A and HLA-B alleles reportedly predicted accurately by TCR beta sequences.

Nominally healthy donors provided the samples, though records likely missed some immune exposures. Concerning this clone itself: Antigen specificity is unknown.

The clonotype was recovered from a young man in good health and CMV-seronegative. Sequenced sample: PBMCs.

CDR3 DNA sequence: TGTGCCATCAGGGGGACTAGCGGGCCAGAGACCCAGTACTTC. This gives the protein CAIRGTSGPETQYF. This chain connects TRBV10-3 to TRBJ2-5; 12 bases are a match to TRBD2. The CDR3 is 14 amino acids. The germline V gene has CDR1 ENHRY and CDR2 SYGVKD. With V trimmed by 6 bases and J by 4 bases, 3 bases remained unmatched.